The 21 T cell receptor beta chains reported below all come from one sample, sequenced in a study of breast tumors, draining lymph nodes, adjacent tissues. Samples came from axillary lymph nodes draining the breast cancer. MiXCR was run by TCRdb on the multiplex PCR reads, yielding one entry per CDR3 protein. The data contain over 130,000 distinct CDR3 sequences, roughly 33% of them seen just once; the ten biggest clones take up around 2.3%. The specimen sequenced was axillary lymph node tissue. These receptors were taken from a female donor with breast cancer. Some clones in this sample may be carry-over from other donors' samples.

Comment on this clonotype: Given a much more abundant clone one base away, this may be a read error. The rearrangement links TRBV6-6 to TRBJ1-2; perhaps TRBD1 as D (5 bases). Germline loops: CDR1 MNHNY, CDR2 SVGAGI (reference sequence). The CDR3 length is 13 residues. CDR3 residues: CASGDSNNYGHTF. In DNA form, the CDR3 reads TGTGCCAGCGGAGACAGCAATAACTATGGCCACACCTTC.

This rearrangement joins TRBV7-7 to TRBJ2-5; TRBD2 is a possible D gene (5 bases). The DNA end lines up better with TRBJ2-1; the J call may be wrong. Per the germline V gene, CDR1 is SSHAT and CDR2 is FNYEAQ (reference sequence). This CDR3 is built from 14 residues. As DNA, the CDR3 is TGTGTTAGCAGCTTGGCGGGTGGGCACAATGAGCAGTTCTTC. The encoded protein is CVSSLAGGHNEQFF.

In its sample, this clonotype was seen many times. The genes are TRBV20-1 and TRBJ1-2; D remains ambiguous. The germline V and J ends were trimmed by 3 bases and 2 bases, with 13 bases remaining between them. Germline V lookup: CDR1 DFQATT, CDR2 SNEGSKA (reference sequence). The CDR3 is 14 amino acids. CDR3 nucleotides: TGCAGTGCTAGCCTCCACGGGCAGAACTATGGCTACACCTTC. Amino acid sequence: CSASLHGQNYGYTF.

J is TRBJ2-5 and V is TRBV18; D is ambiguous. Germline V gives CDR1 KGHSH, CDR2 LQKENI. CDR3 length: 10 residues. V was trimmed by 3 bases and J by 6 bases, leaving 2 bases between them. The CDR3 coding sequence is TGTGCCAGCTCACCGCAGACCCAGTACTTC. Its translation: CASSPQTQYF.

This clonotype was seen a few times. This chain links TRBV7-2 with TRBJ1-1; D is undetermined. V was pared by 0 bases and J by 7 bases, with 6 bases between. CDR1 SGHTA and CDR2 FQGNSA come from the germline V gene. This CDR3 comprises 12 residues. The CDR3 coding sequence is TGTGCCAGCAGCTTAGCGAGTTATGAAGCTTTCTTT. Protein sequence: CASSLASYEAFF.

This clonotype was counted ten times or more. The rearrangement joins TRBV20-1 to TRBJ2-3, with D perhaps matching TRBD1 or TRBD2 (5 bases each). Germline assignment: CDR1 DFQATT and CDR2 SNEGSKA (reference sequence). The V gene lost 6 bases and the J gene lost 3 bases, with 13 bases spanning the gap. This CDR3 is 13 amino acids long. Here the CDR3 reads CSAGRGGTDTQYF. The DNA of the CDR3 is TGCAGTGCCGGGCGTGGGGGAACAGATACGCAGTATTTT.

A few counts support this clonotype. V and J are TRBV6-2 or TRBV6-3 and TRBJ2-2; the D call may be TRBD1 or TRBD2 (6 bases each). The CDR3 loop spans 15 amino acids. Trimming removed 5 bases at V and 6 bases at J, with 16 bases between. In germline, CDR1 is MNHEY, CDR2 SVGEGT. As DNA, the CDR3 is TGTGCCAGCAGTCATGCGAGGGGGGTAGCCGGGGAGCTGTTTTTT. This codes for CASSHARGVAGELFF.

This clonotype was seen at least ten times. With a much larger clone just one base away, this may be a read error. The chain uses TRBV20-1 and TRBJ2-5; D uncertain. CDR3 size: 12 residues. Germline CDR1 DFQATT, CDR2 SNEGSKA (reference sequence). The CDR3 region is CSARRRQETPYF. The CDR3 DNA follows: TGCAGTGCTAGGAGAAGGCAAGAGACCCCGTACTTC.

This clonotype occurred many times. This rearrangement joins TRBV5-1 to TRBJ1-2; the D is unclear. The CDR3 spans 16 residues. V lost 6 bases and J 0 bases, leaving 18 bases between the germline ends. Germline CDR1 is SGHRS and CDR2 is YFSETQ. DNA of the CDR3: TGCGCCAGCACCAGCATGGATACTCAAGCTAACTATGGCTACACCTTC. It yields the protein CASTSMDTQANYGYTF.

This clonotype was observed at least ten times. The V gene is TRBV19, the J gene TRBJ1-5, with D possibly matching TRBD1 (6 bases). Germline-derived CDR1 and CDR2 are LNHDA and SQIVND (reference sequence). The CDR3 length is 17 residues. The germline V and J ends were trimmed by 1 base and 1 base, with 14 bases remaining between them. The CDR3 protein is CASSIGGGGRSNQPQHF. CDR3 nucleotide sequence: TGTGCCAGTAGTATAGGGGGAGGGGGACGGAGCAATCAGCCCCAGCATTTT.

V usage is TRBV4-2 and J usage is TRBJ2-7; unclear D gene. Looked up from germline, CDR1 is LGHNA and CDR2 is YNFKEQ. The length of the CDR3 is 11 residues. This chain's CDR3 is CASSPTYEQCV. The CDR3 DNA reads as TGTGCCAGCAGCCCGACCTACGAGCAGTGCGTC.

The chain links TRBV2 to TRBJ1-2; 8 bases line up with TRBD1. The CDR3 loop spans 14 amino acids. Per germline, CDR1 SNHLY and CDR2 FYNNEI. The V segment lost 4 bases and the J segment 5 bases; nucleotides outside the gene matches: 6. The CDR3 is CASSATGVAYGYTF. The CDR3 region has the DNA TGTGCCAGCAGTGCGACAGGGGTGGCTTATGGCTACACCTTC. Complete variable domain (other parts from reference TRBV2 and TRBJ1-2): EPEVTQTPSHQVTQMGQEVILRCVPISNHLYFYWYRQILGQKVEFLVSFYNNEISEKSEIFDDQFSVERPDGSNFTLKIRSTKLEDSAMYFCASSATGVAYGYTFGSGTRLTVV.

In its sample, this clonotype was seen many times. The rearrangement links TRBV24-1 to TRBJ1-4; D is unresolved. CDR1 and CDR2 from the germline V gene are KGHDR and SFDVKD. Deletions cut 7 bases from V and 0 bases from J, with 5 bases between. This CDR3 contains 13 residues. As DNA, the CDR3 is TGTGCCACCAGCGCTGCAACTAATGAAAAACTGTTTTTT. It encodes CATSAATNEKLFF.

The V and J genes are TRBV11-2 and TRBJ2-7; 7 bases match TRBD2. The germline gives CDR1 SGHAT, CDR2 FQNNGV. The ends lost 5 bases at V and 7 bases at J; junction bases unmatched: 8. The CDR3 loop spans 13 amino acids. The CDR3 DNA sequence: TGTGCCAGCAGCCGAAACGGGGACTATGAGCAGTACGTC. Translated: CASSRNGDYEQYV.

Many counts were recorded for this clonotype. The J gene is TRBJ1-4, the V gene TRBV6-2 or TRBV6-3; D might be TRBD1 (6 bases). Trimming removed 2 bases from V and 8 bases from J, with 12 bases in between. This CDR3 is built from 14 residues. Germline assignment: CDR1 MNHEY and CDR2 SVGEGT. The CDR3 sequence is CASSYGTSYEKLFF. CDR3 in DNA: TGTGCCAGCAGTTACGGGACAAGTTACGAAAAACTGTTTTTT.

The chain combines TRBV7-9 with TRBJ2-1; 10 bases fit TRBD1. Unmatched junction bases numbered 12, after V lost 6 bases and J lost 10 bases. The germline gives CDR1 SEHNR, CDR2 FQNEAQ (reference sequence). The CDR3 runs to 15 residues. In DNA form, the CDR3 reads TGTGCCAGCAGACAGACAGGGGGCATTGGCGGGGAGCAGTTCTTC. Translated, it gives CASRQTGGIGGEQFF.

This clonotype occurred many times. This rearrangement joins TRBV5-1 to TRBJ2-3; D is ambiguous. Germline assignment: CDR1 SGHRS and CDR2 YFSETQ. The CDR3 has 13 amino acids. V lost 4 bases and J lost 4, with 10 bases in between. CDR3 region: CASSDTLADTQYF. CDR3 DNA: TGCGCCAGCAGCGACACTTTAGCAGATACGCAGTATTTT.

This clonotype was recorded once. This rearrangement joins TRBV25-1 to TRBJ1-6, with 9 bases identical to TRBD1. The CDR3 runs 19 residues. Trimming took 4 bases from V and 2 from J; bases not matched to a gene: 12. Germline loops: CDR1 MGHDK, CDR2 SYGVNS. CDR3 nucleotide sequence: TGTGCCAGCAGTGCTAGAGTTGAGGACAGGGGCGCCTATAATTCACCCCTCCACTTT. It encodes CASSARVEDRGAYNSPLHF.

The rearrangement links TRBV2 to TRBJ2-5; 12 positions match TRBD2. The ends lost 6 bases at V and 5 bases at J; junction bases unmatched: 4. The CDR3 has 14 residues. Germline V gene lookup returns CDR1 SNHLY and CDR2 FYNNEI. The CDR3 loop reads CASRLAGGAETQYF. The CDR3 DNA reads as TGTGCCAGCAGACTAGCGGGGGGAGCGGAGACCCAGTACTTC.

This clonotype was found a few times. Given a much more abundant clone one base away, this may be a read error. J is TRBJ2-4 and V is TRBV2; D perhaps matches TRBD2 (5 bases). Germline CDR1 is SNHLY and CDR2 is FYNNEI. The CDR3 contains 14 residues. CDR3 bases: TGTGCCAGCAGTGAAAGGCTAGCCAAAAACTTTCAGTACTTC. It yields the protein CASSERLAKNFQYF.

This clonotype has a count of ten or more. The V call is TRBV5-6, the J call TRBJ1-3; a possible D gene is TRBD1 (5 bases). V was shortened by 2 bases and J by 2 bases, with 14 bases between the two germline ends. There are 16 residues in the CDR3. Looked up from germline, CDR1 is SGHDT and CDR2 is YYEEEE. The DNA for the CDR3 is TGTGCCAGCAGCTTTCCTGGGGGATCGGCTGGAAACACCATATATTTT. It codes for CASSFPGGSAGNTIYF.